This T cell receptor (beta chain) comes out of a study of cytomegalovirus exposure and HLA in healthy donors. This clone has only a few counts. The length of the CDR3 is 19 residues. V was clipped by 4 bases and J by 0 bases; unmatched bases: 11. Germline V CDR1 and CDR2: SGHRS, YFSETQ. The PCR contained 60 Vbeta and 13 Jbeta primers. TCRdb's table, derived via immunoSEQ multiplex PCR, lists solely in-frame clones and lacks some. This table has about 170,000 clones, over 80% appearing once. Material for sequencing was PBMCs. J is TRBJ2-1 and V is TRBV5-1; 12 bases agree with TRBD2. The sequence derives from a girl under 18 in good health and CMV-seropositive. The CDR3 nucleotides read TGCGCCAGCAGCCTGACTAGCGGGGGTGAACTTAGCTCCTACAATGAGCAGTTCTTC. This sequence encodes CASSLTSGGELSSYNEQFF.